These 29 T cell receptor beta chains originate from one sample sequenced in a study of blood T cells in healthy people across ages. Alongside a J-beta primer mix, a sample-barcoded 5' primer served in a second PCR lasting 7 to 11 cycles. TCRdb ran MiXCR on the 5' RACE reads and lists one entry per CDR3 protein. In the table there are fewer than 2,000,000 distinct CDR3 sequences, approximately 32% of which are singletons. Sequenced input: blood. All receptors come from a woman in her 30s in good health.

This clonotype was seen a handful of times. The chain recombines TRBV5-1 with TRBJ2-1; 8 bases fit TRBD2. The CDR3 runs to 14 residues. V lost 0 bases, J lost 14 bases, and 10 bases stayed unmatched. Germline CDR1 SGHRS, CDR2 YFSETQ. This CDR3 is CASSLGSGEREKFF. CDR3 DNA: TGCGCCAGCAGCTTGGGGAGTGGGGAGCGGGAGAAGTTCTTC.

This clonotype was counted at least ten times. The chain is built from TRBV20-1 and TRBJ1-1; D might be TRBD1 (6 bases). Germline assignment: CDR1 DFQATT and CDR2 SNEGSKA (reference sequence). CDR3 length: 14 amino acids. Between the trimmed V and J ends, which lost 4 bases and 4 bases, there was a span of 16 bases. CDR3 sequence reads: CSAKLGGGGTEAFF. CDR3 sequence (DNA): TGCAGTGCTAAATTGGGGGGAGGGGGCACTGAAGCTTTCTTT.

The genes are TRBV6-6 and TRBJ2-7, with D uncertain. This CDR3 is 13 amino acids long. Germline loops: CDR1 MNHNY, CDR2 SVGAGI (reference sequence). The V end lost 8 bases, the J end lost 5 bases, and 16 bases lay between the germline ends. Here the CDR3 DNA reads TGTGCCAGCGGAAGAAGGTTTGGTGACGAGCAGTACTTC. This codes for CASGRRFGDEQYF.

This sequence joins TRBV7-9 and TRBJ2-3; D might be TRBD1 or TRBD2, each matching 6 bases. Germline CDR1 reads SEHNR; CDR2 reads FQNEAQ (reference sequence). V lost 5 bases to trimming and J lost 4 bases, with 16 bases between them. The CDR3 consists of 15 residues. The CDR3 DNA follows: TGTGCCAGCAGCACCACAGGGCCGGGGGCAGATACGCAGTATTTT. Its protein is CASSTTGPGADTQYF.

This clonotype was seen a few times. V is TRBV5-1 and J is TRBJ2-1; 12 bases are shared with TRBD1. Germline V gene data show CDR1 as SGHRS and CDR2 as YFSETQ. J lost 6 bases, V lost 5 bases, and 6 bases had no gene match. The CDR3 has 15 residues. CDR3 in amino acids: CASRSGQGAFNEQFF. The CDR3 nucleotides read TGCGCCAGCAGATCGGGACAGGGGGCGTTCAATGAGCAGTTCTTC. Full variable domain (remainder filled in from reference TRBV5-1 and TRBJ2-1): KAGVTQTPRYLIKTRGQQVTLSCSPISGHRSVSWYQQTPGQGLQFLFEYFSETQRNKGNFPGRFSGRQFSNSRSEMNVSTLELGDSALYLCASRSGQGAFNEQFFGPGTRLTVL.

This clonotype has just a few counts. The chain employs TRBV10-2 and TRBJ2-2, with 7 bases aligning to TRBD1. Trimming at V came to 10 bases and at J to 6 bases, leaving 5 bases not matched to a gene. Germline values: CDR1 WSHSY, CDR2 SAAADI. This CDR3 has 12 residues. CDR3 DNA sequence: TGCGCCACCCAACAGGGGCCCGGGGAGCTGTTTTTT. Translating gives CATQQGPGELFF.

In the case of this clonotype: At one end the junction does not follow the germline gene, possibly because of a read error. This chain connects TRBV10-3 to TRBJ1-2; 9 bases map to TRBD1. Germline V CDR1 and CDR2: ENHRY, SYGVKD. The CDR3 contains 15 residues. The CDR3 DNA follows: TGTGCCATCAGTGACCCGGACAGGGGAGAATATGACTACACCTTC. Protein: CAISDPDRGEYDYTF.

This clonotype turned up a few times. The chain employs TRBV13 and TRBJ1-6, with TRBD1 matching 10 bases. Losses at the gene ends were 5 bases for V and 6 bases for J; bases not matched to a gene: 7. The CDR3 covers 16 residues. Germline loops: CDR1 PRHDT, CDR2 FYEKMQ (reference sequence). The CDR3 here is CASSPDRTGGNSPLHF. CDR3 bases: TGTGCCAGCAGCCCAGACCGGACAGGGGGTAATTCACCCCTCCACTTT.

The chain uses TRBV5-1 and TRBJ1-1; D is perhaps TRBD1 (5 bases). The CDR3 runs to 14 residues. The germline CDR1 and CDR2 sequences are SGHRS and YFSETQ. V lost 3 bases to trimming and J lost 1 base, with 10 bases between them. The CDR3 nucleotides read TGCGCCAGCAGCTCCAGGACAACGAACACTGAAGCTTTCTTT. As protein: CASSSRTTNTEAFF.

This clonotype was observed a handful of times. The CDR3 DNA reads as TGTGCCAGCGGAGGGCAGGGGGGAGAGCAGTACTTC. The encoded protein is CASGGQGGEQYF. The V and J genes are TRBV6-5 and TRBJ2-7, with D maybe TRBD1 (7 bases). Trimming took off 8 bases at V and 7 bases at J, with 15 bases between the two ends. The germline V gene has CDR1 MNHEY and CDR2 SVGAGI. This CDR3 has 12 residues.

This clonotype was recorded many times. CDR3 in DNA: TGCAGCGTTGATATCAGATCTAACTATGGCTACACCTTC. This translates into CSVDIRSNYGYTF. The chain links TRBV29-1 to TRBJ1-2; no definite D call. The CDR3 has 13 residues. CDR1 and CDR2 from the germline V gene are SQVTM and ANQGSEA. V was trimmed by 3 bases and J by 0 bases, leaving 8 bases between them. Full variable domain (remainder filled in from reference TRBV29-1 and TRBJ1-2): SAVISQKPSRDICQRGTSLTIQCQVDSQVTMMFWYRQQPGQSLTLIATANQGSEATYESGFVIDKFPISRPNLTFSTLTVSNMSPEDSSIYLCSVDIRSNYGYTFGSGTRLTVV.

J is TRBJ2-5 and V is TRBV9; D not resolved. The CDR3 has 13 residues. V lost 3 bases to trimming and J lost 11 bases, with 17 bases between them. CDR1 is SGDLS, CDR2 YYNGEE, per germline. CDR3 in amino acids: CASSGPAFGEQYF. The CDR3, as DNA: TGTGCCAGCAGCGGACCGGCTTTCGGTGAGCAGTACTTC.

In its sample, this clonotype was seen many times. The CDR3 nucleotides read TGTGCCAGCAGTTACGGCAGGGGCTACGAGCAGTACTTC. This sequence encodes CASSYGRGYEQYF. V and J are TRBV27 and TRBJ2-7; TRBD1 might be the D (6 bases). Trimming took 4 bases from V and 3 from J, leaving 10 bases between them. There are 13 residues in the CDR3. In germline, CDR1 is MNHEY, CDR2 SMNVEV (reference sequence).

The rearrangement links TRBV5-6 to TRBJ1-5; D is ambiguous. The germline V gene has CDR1 SGHDT and CDR2 YYEEEE. V lost 3 bases to trimming and J lost 4 bases, with 11 bases between them. The CDR3 extends over 14 amino acids. Written as DNA, the CDR3 is TGTGCCAGCAGCTCGAGGAGCGGAAATCAGCCCCAGCATTTT. Its protein is CASSSRSGNQPQHF. Filled out from reference TRBV5-6 and TRBJ1-5, the complete variable domain reads DAGVTQSPTHLIKTRGQQVTLRCSPKSGHDTVSWYQQALGQGPQFIFQYYEEEERQRGNFPDRFSGHQFPNYSSELNVNALLLGDSALYLCASSSRSGNQPQHFGDGTRLSIL.

Concerning this clonotype itself: A much more abundant neighbour one base away suggests this may be a read error. The genes are TRBV12-3 or TRBV12-4 and TRBJ2-3, with TRBD2 identical over 13 bases. This CDR3 spans 15 amino acids. Trimming took 4 bases from V and 4 from J; bases not matched to a gene: 2. The CDR3 DNA reads as TGTGCCAGCAGTTGGACTAGCGGGAGCGCAGATACGCAGTATTTT. This gives the protein CASSWTSGSADTQYF.

This clonotype was detected a few times. The chain employs TRBV29-1 and TRBJ1-1; D is ambiguous. Trimming stripped 2 bases from V and 11 bases from J, with 9 bases between. Germline V gives CDR1 SQVTM, CDR2 ANQGSEA. The CDR3 is 10 amino acids. For the CDR3, the DNA is TGCAGCGTTGAACGTGAGGTTGCTTTCTTT. Translated, it gives CSVEREVAFF.

The chain links TRBV12-3 or TRBV12-4 to TRBJ2-7, with a tentative D call TRBD1 (6 bases). With the DNA end fitting TRBJ2-5 better, the J assignment may be wrong. CDR3 size: 13 residues. The CDR3 is CASSLVGAGTQYF. The CDR3 bases are TGTGCCAGCAGTTTAGTGGGGGCGGGGACCCAGTACTTC.

This chain's CDR3 is CASTHGAGFYGYTF. As DNA, the CDR3 is TGTGCCAGTACCCATGGCGCCGGATTCTATGGCTACACCTTC. The J gene is TRBJ1-2, the V gene TRBV19; no clear D. Germline loops: CDR1 LNHDA, CDR2 SQIVND (reference sequence). V was shortened by 7 bases and J by 4 bases, with 16 bases between the two germline ends. The CDR3 loop spans 14 amino acids.

This rearrangement joins TRBV6-2 or TRBV6-3 to TRBJ1-4, with 9 bases fitting TRBD1. V was clipped by 5 bases and J by 7 bases; unmatched bases: 5. Germline V gene lookup returns CDR1 MNHEY and CDR2 SVGEGT. CDR3 length: 14 residues. CDR3 in DNA: TGTGCCAGCAGTACAACAGGGGGCTTTGAAAAACTGTTTTTT. Translating it yields CASSTTGGFEKLFF.

This chain links TRBV4-1 with TRBJ1-1; possible D gene TRBD1, 5 bases. Germline-derived CDR1 and CDR2 are MGHRA and YSYEKL. The V end lost 1 base, the J end lost 0 bases, and 12 bases lay between the germline ends. This CDR3 has 16 residues. The CDR3 reads CASSQVGTRMNTEAFF. The CDR3 DNA follows: TGCGCCAGCAGCCAAGTGGGGACCCGCATGAACACTGAAGCTTTCTTT.

This clonotype has only a few counts. The rearrangement uses TRBV7-8 and TRBJ1-5, with D unclear. There are 14 residues in the CDR3. V lost 5 bases, J lost 6 bases, and 14 bases lay in between. CDR1 is SGHVS and CDR2 is FQNEAQ in the germline V gene. DNA for the CDR3: TGTGCCAGCAGCCCCAGCACTGGCCTTCAGCCCCAGCATTTT. This codes for CASSPSTGLQPQHF.

This chain joins TRBV20-1 and TRBJ2-1, with 8 positions matching TRBD2. The CDR3 contains 18 residues. Germline CDR1 reads DFQATT; CDR2 reads SNEGSKA (reference sequence). V was clipped by 0 bases and J by 5 bases; unmatched bases: 15. CDR3 in amino acids: CSARDSLRSGSWDNEQFF. The CDR3 DNA is TGCAGTGCTAGAGATTCCCTTAGAAGCGGGAGTTGGGACAATGAGCAGTTCTTC.

The CDR3 loop reads CASTSRQNNEQFF. The CDR3 bases are TGTGCCAGCACCAGCAGACAGAACAATGAGCAGTTCTTC. This sequence joins TRBV12-3 or TRBV12-4 and TRBJ2-1, with D maybe TRBD1 (5 bases). The V end was cut by 7 bases, the J end by 5 bases, with 12 bases between. The CDR3 contains 13 residues.

This clonotype has only a few counts. The chain joins TRBV4-1 to TRBJ2-3; D is ambiguous. Germline V lookup: CDR1 MGHRA, CDR2 YSYEKL. There are 14 residues in the CDR3. Deletions cut 3 bases from V and 4 bases from J, with 11 bases between. Here the CDR3 reads CASSQVSGADTQYF. DNA for the CDR3: TGCGCCAGCAGCCAGGTCTCGGGCGCAGATACGCAGTATTTT.

As to this clonotype: A read error is possible here, since a much larger clone lies one base away. Lacking the conserved final phenylalanine or tryptophan, this CDR3 likely reflects a read error. The CDR3 coding sequence is TGCGCCAGCAGCCAAGATGGGGTGGGGGGGCAAGAGACCCAGTACTTA. Amino acid sequence: CASSQDGVGGQETQYL. V gene TRBV4-1 combines with J gene TRBJ2-7; 7 nucleotides match TRBD2. The J call may be faulty, since TRBJ2-5 better matches the DNA end. Germline CDR1 reads MGHRA; CDR2 reads YSYEKL. There are 16 residues in the CDR3.

The chain recombines TRBV19 with TRBJ1-5; D is possibly TRBD1 (5 bases). With 6 bases removed from V and 1 base from J, the gap between germline ends came to 10 bases. This CDR3 spans 14 amino acids. The V gene's germline CDR1 is LNHDA and CDR2 SQIVND (reference sequence). CDR3 in DNA: TGTGCCAGTAGCTGGAGGGACAGCAATCAGCCCCAGCATTTT. Its translation is CASSWRDSNQPQHF.

The chain recombines TRBV30 with TRBJ2-7, with D uncertain. With the DNA end fitting TRBJ2-4 better, the J assignment may be wrong. The CDR3 runs 15 residues. Germline V gene sequence: CDR1 GTSNPN, CDR2 SVGIG (reference sequence). CDR3 coding DNA: TGTGCCTGGTCCCTTGGACGCCGAGCCAAAAACATTCAGTACTTC. It codes for CAWSLGRRAKNIQYF.

A few counts support this clonotype. The rearrangement uses TRBV20-1 and TRBJ2-5; D perhaps matches TRBD2 (6 bases). This CDR3 spans 15 amino acids. V was shortened by 0 bases and J by 4 bases, with 15 bases between the two germline ends. Per germline, CDR1 DFQATT and CDR2 SNEGSKA (reference sequence). CDR3 in amino acids: CSARDRGIALETQYF. The CDR3 DNA sequence: TGCAGTGCTAGAGATCGCGGGATAGCGCTAGAGACCCAGTACTTC.

This clonotype was observed a few times. V usage is TRBV28 and J usage is TRBJ2-7, with 7 bases identical to TRBD1. The CDR3 is 15 amino acids. J lost 0 bases, V lost 5 bases, and 7 bases had no gene match. Germline assignment: CDR1 MDHEN and CDR2 SYDVKM. Here the CDR3 DNA reads TGTGCCAGCAGTGTAACAGGGGTGGTCTCCTACGAGCAGTACTTC. Residues: CASSVTGVVSYEQYF. Looking up the rest from reference TRBV28 and TRBJ2-7 gives the full variable domain: DVKVTQSSRYLVKRTGEKVFLECVQDMDHENMFWYRQDPGLGLRLIYFSYDVKMKEKGDIPEGYSVSREKKERFSLILESASTNQTSMYLCASSVTGVVSYEQYFGPGTRLTVT.